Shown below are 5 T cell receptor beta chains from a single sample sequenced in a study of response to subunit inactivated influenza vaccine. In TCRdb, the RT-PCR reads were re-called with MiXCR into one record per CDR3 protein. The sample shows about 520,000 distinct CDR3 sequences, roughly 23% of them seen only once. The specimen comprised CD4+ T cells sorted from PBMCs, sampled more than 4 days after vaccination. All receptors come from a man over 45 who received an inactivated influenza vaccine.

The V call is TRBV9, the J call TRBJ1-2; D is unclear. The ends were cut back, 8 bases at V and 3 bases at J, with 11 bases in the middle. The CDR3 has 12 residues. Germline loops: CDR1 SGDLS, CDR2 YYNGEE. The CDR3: CASHGPHYGYTF. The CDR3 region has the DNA TGTGCCAGTCACGGACCCCACTATGGCTACACCTTC.

The CDR3: CASSQGRDSYEQYF. The CDR3 DNA reads as TGTGCCAGCAGCCAAGGAAGGGACAGCTACGAGCAGTACTTC. The rearrangement joins TRBV4-2 to TRBJ2-7, with TRBD1 identical over 7 bases. The junction had 3 bases not matched to a gene; V was cut back by 1 base and J by 3 bases. The V gene's germline CDR1 is LGHNA and CDR2 YNFKEQ. The CDR3 covers 14 residues.

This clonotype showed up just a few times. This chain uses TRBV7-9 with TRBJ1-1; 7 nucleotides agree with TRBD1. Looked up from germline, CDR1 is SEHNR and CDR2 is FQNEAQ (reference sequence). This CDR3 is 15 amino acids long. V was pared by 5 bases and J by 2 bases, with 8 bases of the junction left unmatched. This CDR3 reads CASSRGQPGNTEAFF. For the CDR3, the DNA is TGTGCCAGCAGCAGGGGACAGCCAGGTAACACTGAAGCTTTCTTT. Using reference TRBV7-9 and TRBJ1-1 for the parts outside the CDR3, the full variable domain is DTGVSQNPRHKITKRGQNVTFRCDPISEHNRLYWYRQTLGQGPEFLTYFQNEAQLEKSRLLSDRFSAERPKGSFSTLEIQRTEQGDSAMYLCASSRGQPGNTEAFFGQGTRLTVV.

The CDR3 loop is CASTLLASSYNEQFF. CDR3 coding DNA: TGTGCCAGCACCTTACTTGCAAGCTCCTACAATGAGCAGTTCTTC. The chain recombines TRBV6-5 with TRBJ2-1; D not certain. CDR3 size: 15 residues. Germline CDR1 is MNHEY and CDR2 is SVGAGI. V lost 7 bases and J 0 bases, leaving 13 bases between the germline ends.

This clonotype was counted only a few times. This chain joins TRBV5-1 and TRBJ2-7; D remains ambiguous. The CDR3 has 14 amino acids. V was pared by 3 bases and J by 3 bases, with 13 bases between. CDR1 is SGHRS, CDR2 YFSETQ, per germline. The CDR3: CASSSTTRVYEQYF. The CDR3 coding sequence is TGCGCCAGCAGCTCGACAACCCGAGTCTACGAGCAGTACTTC.